This TCR beta chain is from a study of cytomegalovirus exposure and HLA in healthy donors. The PCR was carried out with 60 Vbeta primers and 13 Jbeta primers. Using immunoSEQ multiplex PCR, the repertoire was profiled, and TCRdb retains in-frame clones only, with some absent. Of about 120,000 clones in the sample, roughly 65% are singletons; the top ten hold 8% to 10%. Findings and limits, study-wide: For most TCR sequences rarity was the rule, although some public TCRs occurred in many donors.

Everyone who donated was a healthy bone marrow donor. CDR1 is SGHDT, CDR2 YYEEEE, per germline. CDR3 size: 16 residues. Trimming cost V 3 bases and J 7 bases; bases outside gene matches: 7. As to this clone: What it binds is unknown.

This receptor was taken from a middle-aged man in good health and CMV-seropositive. The chain combines TRBV5-6 with TRBJ2-1; 13 bases are a match to TRBD2. The sequenced sample consisted of PBMCs. The CDR3 loop reads CASSWRLAGGINEQFF. CDR3 bases: TGTGCCAGCAGCTGGAGACTAGCGGGAGGCATTAATGAGCAGTTCTTC.